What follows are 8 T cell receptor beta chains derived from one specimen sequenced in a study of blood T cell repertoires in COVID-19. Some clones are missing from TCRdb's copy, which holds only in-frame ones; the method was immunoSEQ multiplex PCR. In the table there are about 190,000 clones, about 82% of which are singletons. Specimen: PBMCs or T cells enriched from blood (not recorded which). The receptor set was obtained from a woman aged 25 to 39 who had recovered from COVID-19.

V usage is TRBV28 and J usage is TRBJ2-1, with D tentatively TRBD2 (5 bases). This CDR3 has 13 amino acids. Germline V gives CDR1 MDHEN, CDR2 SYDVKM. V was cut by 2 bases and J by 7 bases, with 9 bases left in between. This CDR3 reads CASSLVGGNEQFF. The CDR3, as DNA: TGTGCCAGCAGTTTAGTTGGAGGTAATGAGCAGTTCTTC.

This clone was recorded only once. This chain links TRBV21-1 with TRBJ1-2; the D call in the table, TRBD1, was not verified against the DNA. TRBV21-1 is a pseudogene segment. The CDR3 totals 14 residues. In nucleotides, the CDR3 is TGTGCCAGCACCCTGACACTTACTAACTATGGCTACACCTTC. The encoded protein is CASTLTLTNYGYTF.

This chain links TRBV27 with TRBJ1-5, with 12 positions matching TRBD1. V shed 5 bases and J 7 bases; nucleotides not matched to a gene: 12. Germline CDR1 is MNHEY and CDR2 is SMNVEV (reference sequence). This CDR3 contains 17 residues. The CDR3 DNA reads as TGTGCCAGCAGTCCTGGGACAGGGGGCGATCCGAGGCAGCCCCAGCATTTT. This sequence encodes CASSPGTGGDPRQPQHF.

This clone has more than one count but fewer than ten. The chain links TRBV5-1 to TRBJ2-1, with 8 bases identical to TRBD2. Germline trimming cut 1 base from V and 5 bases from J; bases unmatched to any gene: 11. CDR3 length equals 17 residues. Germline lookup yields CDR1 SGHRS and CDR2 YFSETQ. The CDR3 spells CASSLSLRGGSDNEQFF. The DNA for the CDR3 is TGCGCCAGCAGCTTGTCTCTCCGGGGGGGTAGCGACAATGAGCAGTTCTTC.

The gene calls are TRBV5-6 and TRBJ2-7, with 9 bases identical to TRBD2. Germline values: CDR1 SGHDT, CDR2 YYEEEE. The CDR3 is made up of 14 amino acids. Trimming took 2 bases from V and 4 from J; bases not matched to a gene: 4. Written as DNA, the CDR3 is TGTGCCAGCAGCTTTAGCGGGAGAAATTACGAGCAGTACTTC. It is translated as CASSFSGRNYEQYF.

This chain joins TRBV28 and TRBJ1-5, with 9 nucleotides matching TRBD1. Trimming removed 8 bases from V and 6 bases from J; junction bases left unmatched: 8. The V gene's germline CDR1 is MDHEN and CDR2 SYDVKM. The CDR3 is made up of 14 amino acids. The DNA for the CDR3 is TGTGCCAGCTCCGGGACAGGGATGGGTCAGCCCCAGCATTTT. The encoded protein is CASSGTGMGQPQHF.

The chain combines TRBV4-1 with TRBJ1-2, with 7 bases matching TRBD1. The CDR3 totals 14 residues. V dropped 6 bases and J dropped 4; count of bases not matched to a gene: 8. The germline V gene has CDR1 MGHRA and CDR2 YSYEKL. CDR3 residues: CASRGLQGSYGYTF. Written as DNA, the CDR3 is TGCGCCAGCAGGGGATTACAGGGGAGCTATGGCTACACCTTC.

CDR3 loop: CASSIGASRWATEAFF. The DNA of the CDR3 is TGTGCCAGTAGTATAGGGGCGTCCCGTTGGGCCACTGAAGCTTTCTTT. The rearrangement joins TRBV19 to TRBJ1-1; no definite D call. The V end was cut by 1 base, the J end by 4 bases, with 16 bases between. Germline V gives CDR1 LNHDA, CDR2 SQIVND (reference sequence). The CDR3 spans 16 residues.